The clone carrying this T cell receptor beta chain has just one count. Its antigen is unidentified. This sample stems from a study of cytomegalovirus exposure and HLA in healthy donors. Overall study findings and caveats: In a later analysis, TCR association rates varied by HLA locus: DRB1 most, HLA-C fewest.

Primers: 60 Vbeta forward and 13 Jbeta reverse. Sequenced by immunoSEQ multiplex PCR; TCRdb stores in-frame clones only, minus some. This sample has fewer than 200,000 clones, with roughly 80% found just once. The germline CDR1 and CDR2 sequences are SGHTA and FQGNSA. CDR3 length: 17 residues. The germline V and J ends were trimmed by 5 bases and 2 bases, with 21 bases remaining between them. The receptor's source is a woman in her forties or fifties in good health and CMV-seronegative. The chain employs TRBV7-2 and TRBJ2-5, with a tentative D call TRBD1 (7 bases). The material sequenced was PBMCs. CDR3 region: CASSPPPSTGRQETQYF. CDR3 in DNA: TGTGCCAGCAGCCCACCCCCTTCGACAGGGAGGCAAGAGACCCAGTACTTC.